Below, 22 T cell receptor beta chains from the same sample are listed, as sequenced in a study of early stage breast cancer tumors. Libraries were prepared by immunoSEQ multiplex PCR; TCRdb keeps only in-frame clonotypes and omits some of them. This sample yields 25,000 to 35,000 clones, of which 70% to 90% are seen a single time; roughly 9.9% belongs to the top ten. Sequenced input: blood. These receptors were collected from a person between 50 and 60 years old with breast cancer.

A single count supports this clone. The V and J genes are TRBV5-1 and TRBJ1-1; D might be TRBD1 (6 bases). Trimming took 4 bases from V and 2 from J, leaving 24 bases between them. This CDR3 is 18 amino acids long. Germline V gene sequence: CDR1 SGHRS, CDR2 YFSETQ. CDR3 in DNA: TGCGCCAGCAGCAAAGTACAGGGAGGGGCCTTATACAACACTGAAGCTTTCTTT. It specifies CASSKVQGGALYNTEAFF. The variable domain in full, with the rest retrieved from reference TRBV5-1 and TRBJ1-1, is KAGVTQTPRYLIKTRGQQVTLSCSPISGHRSVSWYQQTPGQGLQFLFEYFSETQRNKGNFPGRFSGRQFSNSRSEMNVSTLELGDSALYLCASSKVQGGALYNTEAFFGQGTRLTVV.

The V gene is TRBV19, the J gene TRBJ2-7, with D perhaps TRBD1 (5 bases). The CDR3 is 13 amino acids. The V end was cut by 4 bases, the J end by 0 bases, with 7 bases between. The germline V gene has CDR1 LNHDA and CDR2 SQIVND (reference sequence). CDR3 DNA sequence: TGTGCCAGTAGTACACAGGCCTCCTACGAGCAGTACTTC. Protein: CASSTQASYEQYF.

The rearrangement joins TRBV9 to TRBJ2-1, with TRBD1 as a possible D gene (6 bases). Germline V gives CDR1 SGDLS, CDR2 YYNGEE. This CDR3 spans 13 amino acids. V was pared by 6 bases and J by 8 bases, with 15 bases between. The CDR3 bases are TGTGCCAGCACCGGACAGCGCGGAGATGAGCAGTTCTTC. It translates to CASTGQRGDEQFF. The full variable domain, rest sourced from reference TRBV9 and TRBJ2-1, is DSGVTQTPKHLITATGQRVTLRCSPRSGDLSVYWYQQSLDQGLQFLIQYYNGEERAKGNILERFSAQQFPDLHSELNLSSLELGDSALYFCASTGQRGDEQFFGPGTRLTVL.

This chain uses TRBV28 with TRBJ1-6; the D gene is possibly TRBD1 (6 bases). From germline, CDR1 is MDHEN and CDR2 SYDVKM. With 7 bases removed from V and 9 bases from J, the gap between germline ends came to 16 bases. The CDR3 runs to 14 residues. In DNA form, the CDR3 reads TGTGCCAGCATATCACAGGGTACTGTTTCACCCCTCCACTTT. It is translated as CASISQGTVSPLHF. The full variable domain, its missing parts supplied by reference TRBV28 and TRBJ1-6, is DVKVTQSSRYLVKRTGEKVFLECVQDMDHENMFWYRQDPGLGLRLIYFSYDVKMKEKGDIPEGYSVSREKKERFSLILESASTNQTSMYLCASISQGTVSPLHFGNGTRLTVT.

The sample holds a few counts of this clone. The rearrangement joins TRBV5-1 to TRBJ1-1, with TRBD1 as a possible D gene (6 bases). The V gene lost 0 bases and the J gene lost 1 base, with 7 bases spanning the gap. The CDR3 is made up of 14 amino acids. Germline assignment: CDR1 SGHRS and CDR2 YFSETQ. In DNA, the CDR3 is TGCGCCAGCAGCTTGGACAGGGAGAACACTGAAGCTTTCTTT. This sequence encodes CASSLDRENTEAFF. The full variable domain, its missing parts supplied by reference TRBV5-1 and TRBJ1-1, is KAGVTQTPRYLIKTRGQQVTLSCSPISGHRSVSWYQQTPGQGLQFLFEYFSETQRNKGNFPGRFSGRQFSNSRSEMNVSTLELGDSALYLCASSLDRENTEAFFGQGTRLTVV.

This chain joins TRBV5-5 and TRBJ2-1; D unresolved. V lost 4 bases to trimming and J lost 9 bases, with 5 bases between them. CDR3 length: 10 residues. CDR1 SGHKS and CDR2 YYEKEE come from the germline V gene (reference sequence). The CDR3 DNA sequence: TGTGCCAGCAGCGGCACTGAGCAGTTCTTC. It translates to CASSGTEQFF.

The chain combines TRBV7-2 with TRBJ2-1; D not certain. V dropped 4 bases and J dropped 8 bases, with 12 bases sitting between them. CDR1 is SGHTA and CDR2 is FQGNSA in the germline V gene. The CDR3 runs to 13 residues. Here the CDR3 reads CASSSGPPDEQFF. The CDR3 nucleotides read TGTGCCAGCAGCTCGGGTCCCCCAGATGAGCAGTTCTTC.

This clone was recorded a few times. The rearrangement joins TRBV29-1 to TRBJ1-1; D may be TRBD1 (5 bases). Deletions cut 7 bases from V and 4 bases from J, with 7 bases between. Per germline, CDR1 SQVTM and CDR2 ANQGSEA. The CDR3 has 10 residues. CDR3 region: CSAGGTEAFF. In DNA, the CDR3 is TGCAGCGCTGGGGGCACTGAAGCTTTCTTT.

The rearrangement links TRBV19 to TRBJ1-1; D is unclear. The CDR3 totals 12 residues. V lost 7 bases to trimming and J lost 2 bases, with 8 bases between them. In germline, CDR1 is LNHDA, CDR2 SQIVND (reference sequence). Written as DNA, the CDR3 is TGTGCCAGTAAGACAACCAACACTGAAGCTTTCTTT. Its translation is CASKTTNTEAFF. The full variable domain, with the rest looked up from reference TRBV19 and TRBJ1-1, is DGGITQSPKYLFRKEGQNVTLSCEQNLNHDAMYWYRQDPGQGLRLIYYSQIVNDFQKGDIAEGYSVSREKKESFPLTVTSAQKNPTAFYLCASKTTNTEAFFGQGTRLTVV.

The gene calls are TRBV6-6 and TRBJ1-6; the D gene is possibly TRBD1 (5 bases). The CDR3 loop spans 14 amino acids. Trimming took off 6 bases at V and 3 bases at J, with 9 bases between the two ends. Germline CDR1 is MNHNY and CDR2 is SVGAGI (reference sequence). The CDR3 coding sequence is TGTGCCAGCAGCAGAGACAGCTATAATTCACCCCTCCACTTT. Translated: CASSRDSYNSPLHF.

The chain couples TRBV2 to TRBJ1-5, with TRBD1 identical over 9 bases. V trimming: 6 bases; J trimming: 1 base; junction bases outside the gene matches: 4. Germline values: CDR1 SNHLY, CDR2 FYNNEI. The length of the CDR3 is 15 residues. In nucleotides, the CDR3 is TGTGCCAGCAGGGACAGGGGTCGGAGCAATCAGCCCCAGCATTTT. As protein: CASRDRGRSNQPQHF.

As DNA, the CDR3 is TGTGCCAGCAGCGTCTCGGGCATGGGCGATGAGCAGTTCTTC. It is translated as CASSVSGMGDEQFF. The V call is TRBV9, the J call TRBJ2-1; unclear D gene. In germline, CDR1 is SGDLS, CDR2 YYNGEE. V lost 2 bases, J lost 8 bases, and 14 bases lay in between. This CDR3 region has 14 residues.

CDR3 bases: TGTGCCAGCAGTGCGCAGGGTCGGACCGGGGAGCTGTTTTTT. Protein product: CASSAQGRTGELFF. The chain is built from TRBV25-1 and TRBJ2-2; tentatively, D is TRBD1 (5 bases). V shed 4 bases and J shed 5 bases, with 11 bases lying between them. CDR1 and CDR2 from the germline V gene are MGHDK and SYGVNS. This CDR3 is 14 amino acids long.

The chain employs TRBV4-1 and TRBJ2-5; 9 positions agree with TRBD2. The CDR3 spans 17 residues. Trimming removed 4 bases from V and 5 bases from J; junction bases left unmatched: 14. Germline V gives CDR1 MGHRA, CDR2 YSYEKL. As DNA, the CDR3 is TGCGCCAGCAGCCTCGTTAGTAGCGGGGGACCGGACGAGACCCAGTACTTC. It specifies CASSLVSSGGPDETQYF.

This clone showed up just once. The V and J genes are TRBV9 and TRBJ1-6, with no clear D. Germline assignment: CDR1 SGDLS and CDR2 YYNGEE. The CDR3 loop spans 14 amino acids. Trimming stripped 1 base from V and 5 bases from J, with 7 bases between. CDR3 DNA sequence: TGTGCCAGCAGCGTAAGAGGAGATAATTCACCCCTCCACTTT. Protein product: CASSVRGDNSPLHF.

CDR3 protein: CASSQGIMIGEQFF. CDR3 sequence (DNA): TGCGCCAGCAGCCAGGGCATAATGATAGGGGAGCAGTTCTTC. The V and J genes are TRBV4-3 and TRBJ2-1; D is ambiguous. Germline CDR1 LGHNA, CDR2 YSLEER. V lost 3 bases to trimming and J lost 10 bases, with 16 bases between them. The CDR3 contains 14 residues.

The chain carries TRBV9 and TRBJ1-3; D might be TRBD1 (5 bases). The CDR3 runs 15 residues. The ends were cut back, 5 bases at V and 0 bases at J, with 12 bases in the middle. Germline V lookup: CDR1 SGDLS, CDR2 YYNGEE. Written as DNA, the CDR3 is TGTGCCAGCAGTCCAGGGCTAGGCTCTGGAAACACCATATATTTT. Amino acids: CASSPGLGSGNTIYF.

J is TRBJ1-2 and V is TRBV19; TRBD1 matches at 9 bases. The trim removed 2 bases at V and 8 bases at J, leaving 6 bases unmatched. Looked up from germline, CDR1 is LNHDA and CDR2 is SQIVND (reference sequence). This CDR3 spans 14 amino acids. CDR3 loop: CASSIPPTGGGYTF. CDR3 bases: TGTGCCAGTAGTATACCCCCGACAGGGGGAGGCTACACCTTC. Combining the CDR3 with reference TRBV19 and TRBJ1-2 gives the whole variable domain DGGITQSPKYLFRKEGQNVTLSCEQNLNHDAMYWYRQDPGQGLRLIYYSQIVNDFQKGDIAEGYSVSREKKESFPLTVTSAQKNPTAFYLCASSIPPTGGGYTFGSGTRLTVV.

The V gene is TRBV15, the J gene TRBJ1-5; D gene unclear. This CDR3 is 14 amino acids long. From germline, CDR1 is LNHNV and CDR2 YYDKDF (reference sequence). Trimming took off 0 bases at V and 9 bases at J, with 12 bases between the two ends. In nucleotides, the CDR3 is TGTGCCACCAGCAGAGAGGGCGCGGCGAGGCCCCAGCATTTT. Translation gives CATSREGAARPQHF. The whole variable domain, filled in from reference TRBV15 and TRBJ1-5, reads DAMVIQNPRYQVTQFGKPVTLSCSQTLNHNVMYWYQQKSSQAPKLLFHYYDKDFNNEADTPDNFQSRRPNTSFCFLDIRSPGLGDTAMYLCATSREGAARPQHFGDGTRLSIL.

The chain couples TRBV19 to TRBJ1-5; D unresolved. V was shortened by 3 bases and J by 7 bases, with 13 bases between the two germline ends. CDR3 length: 14 amino acids. Germline V CDR1 and CDR2: LNHDA, SQIVND (reference sequence). Written as DNA, the CDR3 is TGTGCCAGTAGTATGGCCAGGATGGGACAGCCCCAGCATTTT. Translation gives CASSMARMGQPQHF.

The rearrangement links TRBV2 to TRBJ2-5; 15 nucleotides match TRBD2. J gave up 5 bases and V 3 bases, and 7 bases lay outside the gene matches. In germline, CDR1 is SNHLY, CDR2 FYNNEI. CDR3 length equals 17 residues. The CDR3 bases are TGTGCCAGCAGTGATCGGACTAGCGGGGGGGCCGGGGAGACCCAGTACTTC. Translating gives CASSDRTSGGAGETQYF.

This sequence joins TRBV5-1 and TRBJ1-3; D may be TRBD1 (5 bases). CDR1 is SGHRS, CDR2 YFSETQ, per germline. Trimming left V 1 base short and J 9 bases short, with 17 bases between. The CDR3 extends over 15 amino acids. The DNA of the CDR3 is TGCGCCAGCAGCTTGCAGGGCCAAATAGGAGGCACCATATATTTT. Its translation is CASSLQGQIGGTIYF.